This record looks at one T cell receptor (beta chain) sequence and its context. This specimen comes from a study of blood T cells in healthy people across ages. Across the study: Using template switching, researchers captured about one barcoded beta molecule for each two T cells.

Combining a sample-barcoded 5' primer with a J-beta primer mix, a second PCR ran for roughly 7 to 12 cycles. Every cDNA molecule bore a tag from a template-switch adaptor containing 12 random nucleotides. Per sample, CDR3-containing paired-end reads numbered at least 2.5 million. TCRdb re-called the 5' RACE reads through MiXCR, storing one row per CDR3 protein. The table includes around 1.5 million distinct CDR3 sequences, almost 35% detected once. Extraction yielded at least 5.5 micrograms of total RNA per sample. Germline CDR1 SGDLS, CDR2 YYNGEE. The CDR3 is made up of 16 amino acids. V gave up 0 bases and J gave up 3 bases; unmatched junction bases: 4.

V usage is TRBV9 and J usage is TRBJ2-2, with 8 bases fitting TRBD2. The clonotype originates from a young woman in good health. Sequences were obtained from blood. In DNA form, the CDR3 reads TGTGCCAGCAGCGTAGCACTAGCGGAATACACCGGGGAGCTGTTTTTT. It codes for CASSVALAEYTGELFF.